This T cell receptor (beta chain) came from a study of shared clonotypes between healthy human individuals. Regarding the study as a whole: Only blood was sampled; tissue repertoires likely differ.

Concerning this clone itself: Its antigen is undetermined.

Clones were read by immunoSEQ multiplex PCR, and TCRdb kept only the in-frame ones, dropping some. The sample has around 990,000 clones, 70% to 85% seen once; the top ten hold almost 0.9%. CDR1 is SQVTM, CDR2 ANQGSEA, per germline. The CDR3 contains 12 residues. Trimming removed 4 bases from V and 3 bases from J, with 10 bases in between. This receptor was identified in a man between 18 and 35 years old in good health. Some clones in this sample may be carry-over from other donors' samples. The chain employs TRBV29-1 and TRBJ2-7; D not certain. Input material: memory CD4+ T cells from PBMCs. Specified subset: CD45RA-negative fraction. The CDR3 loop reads CSVAWQIYEQYF. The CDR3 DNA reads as TGCAGCGTTGCTTGGCAGATCTACGAGCAGTACTTC.